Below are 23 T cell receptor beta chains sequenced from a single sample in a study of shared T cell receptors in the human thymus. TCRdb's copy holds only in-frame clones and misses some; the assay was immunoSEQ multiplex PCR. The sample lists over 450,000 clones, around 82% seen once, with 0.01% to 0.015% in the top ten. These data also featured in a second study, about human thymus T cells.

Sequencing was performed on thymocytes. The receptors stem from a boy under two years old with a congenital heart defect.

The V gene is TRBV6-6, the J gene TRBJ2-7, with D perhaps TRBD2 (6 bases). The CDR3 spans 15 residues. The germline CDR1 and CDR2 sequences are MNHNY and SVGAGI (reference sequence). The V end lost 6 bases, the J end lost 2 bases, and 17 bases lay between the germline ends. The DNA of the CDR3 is TGTGCCAGCAGGGGGGGTGGAGGGGTACCCTACGAGCAGTACTTC. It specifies CASRGGGGVPYEQYF.

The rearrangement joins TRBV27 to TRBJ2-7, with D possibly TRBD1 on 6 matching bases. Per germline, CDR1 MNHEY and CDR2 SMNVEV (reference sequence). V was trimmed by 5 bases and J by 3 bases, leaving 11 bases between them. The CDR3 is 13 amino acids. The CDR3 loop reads CASSKGHYYEQYF. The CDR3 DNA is TGTGCCAGCAGTAAGGGACACTACTACGAGCAGTACTTC.

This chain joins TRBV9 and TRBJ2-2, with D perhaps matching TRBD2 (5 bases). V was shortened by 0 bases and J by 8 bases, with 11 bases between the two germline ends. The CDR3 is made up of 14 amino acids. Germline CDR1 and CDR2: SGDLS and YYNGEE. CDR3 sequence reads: CASSVVDGGGELFF. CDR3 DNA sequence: TGTGCCAGCAGCGTAGTAGATGGAGGAGGGGAGCTGTTTTTT.

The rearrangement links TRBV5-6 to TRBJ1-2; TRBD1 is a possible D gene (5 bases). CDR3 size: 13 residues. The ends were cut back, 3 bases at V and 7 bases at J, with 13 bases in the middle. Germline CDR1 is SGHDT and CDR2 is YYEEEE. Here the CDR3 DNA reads TGTGCCAGCAGCTGGACGGCGGGGCCTGGCTACACCTTC. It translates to CASSWTAGPGYTF. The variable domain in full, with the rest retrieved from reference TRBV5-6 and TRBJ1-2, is DAGVTQSPTHLIKTRGQQVTLRCSPKSGHDTVSWYQQALGQGPQFIFQYYEEEERQRGNFPDRFSGHQFPNYSSELNVNALLLGDSALYLCASSWTAGPGYTFGSGTRLTVV.

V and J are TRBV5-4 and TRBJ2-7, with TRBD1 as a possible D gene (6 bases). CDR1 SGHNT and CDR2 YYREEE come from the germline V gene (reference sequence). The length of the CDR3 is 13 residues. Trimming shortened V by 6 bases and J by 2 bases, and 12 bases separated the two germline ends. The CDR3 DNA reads TGTGCCAGCACCGAGGCAGGGGCCTACGAGCAGTACTTC. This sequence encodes CASTEAGAYEQYF.

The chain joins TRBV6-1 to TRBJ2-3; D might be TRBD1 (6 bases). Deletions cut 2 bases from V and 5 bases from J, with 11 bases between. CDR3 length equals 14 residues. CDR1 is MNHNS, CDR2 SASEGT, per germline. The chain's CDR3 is CASSELGAGDTQYF. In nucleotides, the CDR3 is TGTGCCAGCAGTGAATTGGGGGCCGGAGATACGCAGTATTTT.

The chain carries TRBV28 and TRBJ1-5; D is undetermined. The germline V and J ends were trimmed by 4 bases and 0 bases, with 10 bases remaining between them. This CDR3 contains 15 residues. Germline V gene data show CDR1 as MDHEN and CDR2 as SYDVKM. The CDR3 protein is CASSSPGNSNQPQHF. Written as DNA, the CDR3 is TGTGCCAGCAGTTCCCCCGGGAATAGCAATCAGCCCCAGCATTTT. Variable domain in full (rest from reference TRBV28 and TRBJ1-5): DVKVTQSSRYLVKRTGEKVFLECVQDMDHENMFWYRQDPGLGLRLIYFSYDVKMKEKGDIPEGYSVSREKKERFSLILESASTNQTSMYLCASSSPGNSNQPQHFGDGTRLSIL.

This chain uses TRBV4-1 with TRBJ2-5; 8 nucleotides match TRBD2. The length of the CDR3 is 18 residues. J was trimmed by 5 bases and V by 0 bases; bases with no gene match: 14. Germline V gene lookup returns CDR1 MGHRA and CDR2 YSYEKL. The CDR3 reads CASSQERKRGTSNETQYF. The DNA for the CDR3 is TGCGCCAGCAGCCAAGAGAGGAAGCGAGGGACTAGTAATGAGACCCAGTACTTC.

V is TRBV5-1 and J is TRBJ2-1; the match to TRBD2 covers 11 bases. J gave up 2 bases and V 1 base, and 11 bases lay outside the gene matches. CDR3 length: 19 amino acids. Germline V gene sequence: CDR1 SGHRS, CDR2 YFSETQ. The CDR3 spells CASSLNEELAGGPYNEQFF. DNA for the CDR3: TGCGCCAGCAGCTTGAATGAAGAATTAGCGGGAGGGCCCTACAATGAGCAGTTCTTC.

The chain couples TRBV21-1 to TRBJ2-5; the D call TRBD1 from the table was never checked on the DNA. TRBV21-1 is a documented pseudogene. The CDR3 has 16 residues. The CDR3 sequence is CASSKGGQNRQETQYF. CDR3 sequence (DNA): TGTGCCAGCAGCAAAGGGGGACAGAATCGCCAAGAGACCCAGTACTTC.

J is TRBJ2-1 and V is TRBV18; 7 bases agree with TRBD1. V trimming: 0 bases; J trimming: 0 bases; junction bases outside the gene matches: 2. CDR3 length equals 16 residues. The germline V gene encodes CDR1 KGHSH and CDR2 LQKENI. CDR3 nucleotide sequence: TGTGCCAGCTCACCACCCGGGACAGTCTCCTACAATGAGCAGTTCTTC. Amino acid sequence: CASSPPGTVSYNEQFF.

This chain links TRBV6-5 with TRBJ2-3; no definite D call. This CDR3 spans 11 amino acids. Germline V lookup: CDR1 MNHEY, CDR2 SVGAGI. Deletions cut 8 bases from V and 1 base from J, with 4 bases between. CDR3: CASRGTDTQYF. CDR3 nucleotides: TGTGCCAGCCGGGGCACAGATACGCAGTATTTT.

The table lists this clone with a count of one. The chain's CDR3 is CATPRHYTGELFF. CDR3 nucleotides: TGTGCCACCCCGCGTCACTACACCGGGGAGCTGTTTTTT. The genes are TRBV18 and TRBJ2-2, with no clear D. The CDR3 extends over 13 amino acids. V was cut by 10 bases and J by 3 bases, with 12 bases left in between. CDR1 is KGHSH, CDR2 LQKENI, per germline.

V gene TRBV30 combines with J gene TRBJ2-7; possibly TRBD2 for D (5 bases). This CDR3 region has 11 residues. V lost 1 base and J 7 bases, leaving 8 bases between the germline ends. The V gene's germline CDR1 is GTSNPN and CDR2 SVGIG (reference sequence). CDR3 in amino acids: CAWSAGREQYF. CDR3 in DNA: TGTGCCTGGAGTGCGGGAAGGGAGCAGTACTTC.

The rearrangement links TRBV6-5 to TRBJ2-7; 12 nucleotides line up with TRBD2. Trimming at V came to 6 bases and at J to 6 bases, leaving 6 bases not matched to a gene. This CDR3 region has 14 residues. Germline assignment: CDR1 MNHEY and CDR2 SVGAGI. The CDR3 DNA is TGTGCCAGCAGCCCCCGGGGACTAGCGGGCGAGCAGTACTTC. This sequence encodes CASSPRGLAGEQYF.

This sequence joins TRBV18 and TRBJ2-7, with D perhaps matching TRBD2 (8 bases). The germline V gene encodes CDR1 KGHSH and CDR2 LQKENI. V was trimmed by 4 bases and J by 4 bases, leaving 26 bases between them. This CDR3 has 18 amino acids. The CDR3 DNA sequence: TGTGCCAGCTCACAGGGGCCTAGCGGGTCCACAGGGGCGTACGAGCAGTACTTC. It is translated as CASSQGPSGSTGAYEQYF.

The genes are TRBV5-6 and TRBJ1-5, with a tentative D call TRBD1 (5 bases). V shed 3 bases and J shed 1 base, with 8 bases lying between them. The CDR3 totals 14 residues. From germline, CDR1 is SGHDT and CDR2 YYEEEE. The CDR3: CASSSGKSNQPQHF. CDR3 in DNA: TGTGCCAGCAGCTCAGGGAAGAGCAATCAGCCCCAGCATTTT.

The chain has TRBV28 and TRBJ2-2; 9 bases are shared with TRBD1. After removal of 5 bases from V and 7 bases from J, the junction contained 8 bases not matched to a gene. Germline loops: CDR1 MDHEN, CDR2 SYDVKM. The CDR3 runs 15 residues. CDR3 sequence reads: CASSPTGGRIGELFF. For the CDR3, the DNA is TGTGCCAGCAGTCCAACAGGGGGCAGAATCGGGGAGCTGTTTTTT.

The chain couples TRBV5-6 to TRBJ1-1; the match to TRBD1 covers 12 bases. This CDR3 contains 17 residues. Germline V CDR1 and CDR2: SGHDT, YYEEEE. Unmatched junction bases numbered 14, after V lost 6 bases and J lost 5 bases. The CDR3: CASTRMGQGAIGTEAFF. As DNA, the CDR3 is TGTGCCAGCACCAGGATGGGACAGGGGGCGATTGGGACTGAAGCTTTCTTT.

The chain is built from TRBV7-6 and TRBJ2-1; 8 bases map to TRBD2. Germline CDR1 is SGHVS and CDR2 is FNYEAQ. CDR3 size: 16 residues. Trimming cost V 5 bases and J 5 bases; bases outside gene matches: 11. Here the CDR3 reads CASSKGWREDDNEQFF. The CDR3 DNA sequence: TGTGCCAGCAGCAAAGGGTGGCGGGAGGATGACAATGAGCAGTTCTTC.

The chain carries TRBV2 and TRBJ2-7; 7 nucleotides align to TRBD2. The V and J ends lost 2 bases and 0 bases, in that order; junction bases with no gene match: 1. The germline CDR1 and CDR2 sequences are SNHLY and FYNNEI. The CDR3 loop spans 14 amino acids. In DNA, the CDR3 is TGTGCCAGCAGTGAATGGACTAGCTCCTACGAGCAGTACTTC. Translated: CASSEWTSSYEQYF.

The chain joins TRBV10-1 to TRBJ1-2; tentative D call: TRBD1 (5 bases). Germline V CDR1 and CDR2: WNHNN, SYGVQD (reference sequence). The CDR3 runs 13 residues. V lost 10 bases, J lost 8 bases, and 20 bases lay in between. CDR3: CAITRGDCLGYTF. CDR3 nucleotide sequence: TGCGCCATTACCCGGGGGGACTGCCTGGGCTACACCTTC.

CDR3 sequence reads: CASSRGRTKSGYTF. The CDR3 DNA reads TGTGCCAGCAGCCGGGGACGGACTAAAAGTGGCTACACCTTC. This rearrangement joins TRBV6-4 to TRBJ1-2; a weak D match, TRBD1 (5 bases). This CDR3 comprises 14 residues. Deletions cut 6 bases from V and 7 bases from J, with 18 bases between. Germline V gene sequence: CDR1 MRHNA, CDR2 SNTAGT.